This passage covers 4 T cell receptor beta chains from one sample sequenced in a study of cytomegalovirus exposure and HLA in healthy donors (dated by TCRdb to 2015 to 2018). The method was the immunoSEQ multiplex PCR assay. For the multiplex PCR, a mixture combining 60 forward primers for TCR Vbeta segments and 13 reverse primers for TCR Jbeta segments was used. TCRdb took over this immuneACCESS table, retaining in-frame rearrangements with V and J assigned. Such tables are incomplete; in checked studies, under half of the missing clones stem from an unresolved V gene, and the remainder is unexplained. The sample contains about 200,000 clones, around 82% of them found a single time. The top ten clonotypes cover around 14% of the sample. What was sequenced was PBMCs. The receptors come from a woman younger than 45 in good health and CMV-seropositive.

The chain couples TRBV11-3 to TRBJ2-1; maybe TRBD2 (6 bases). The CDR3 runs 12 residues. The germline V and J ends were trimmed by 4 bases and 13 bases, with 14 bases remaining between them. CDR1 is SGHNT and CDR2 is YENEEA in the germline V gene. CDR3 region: CASSWGLADQFF. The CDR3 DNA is TGTGCCAGCAGCTGGGGACTGGCAGATCAGTTCTTC.

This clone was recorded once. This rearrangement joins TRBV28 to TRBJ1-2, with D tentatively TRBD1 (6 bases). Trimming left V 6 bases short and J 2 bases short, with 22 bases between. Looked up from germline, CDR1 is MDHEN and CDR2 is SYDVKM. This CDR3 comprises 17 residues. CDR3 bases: TGTGCCAGCAGGCTAAACAGGGTGGGTACGTGGAACTATGGCTACACCTTC. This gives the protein CASRLNRVGTWNYGYTF.

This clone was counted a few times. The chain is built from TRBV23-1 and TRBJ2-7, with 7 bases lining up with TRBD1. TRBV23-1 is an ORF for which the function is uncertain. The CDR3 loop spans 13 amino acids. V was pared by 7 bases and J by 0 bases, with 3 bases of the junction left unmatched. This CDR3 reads CASTWDSSYEQYF. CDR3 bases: TGCGCCAGCACATGGGACAGCTCCTACGAGCAGTACTTC.

The CDR3 here is CASSFSSTVGTEAFF. CDR3 nucleotide sequence: TGTGCCAGTAGTTTCTCCTCGACAGTAGGTACTGAAGCTTTCTTT. The chain joins TRBV19 to TRBJ1-1; D may be TRBD1 (5 bases). The V gene's germline CDR1 is LNHDA and CDR2 SQIVND (reference sequence). CDR3 length: 15 amino acids. Between the trimmed V and J ends, which lost 5 bases and 5 bases, there was a span of 18 bases. Complete variable domain (other parts from reference TRBV19 and TRBJ1-1): DGGITQSPKYLFRKEGQNVTLSCEQNLNHDAMYWYRQDPGQGLRLIYYSQIVNDFQKGDIAEGYSVSREKKESFPLTVTSAQKNPTAFYLCASSFSSTVGTEAFFGQGTRLTVV.